The 32 T cell receptor beta chains below come from one sample, sequenced in a study of blood T cell repertoires in COVID-19. The assay was immunoSEQ multiplex PCR, and TCRdb's table has in-frame clones only and misses some. The sample holds over 250,000 clones; less than 90% are singletons and the top ten take approximately 12%. The sequenced sample consisted of peripheral blood. These receptors were taken from a human donor in a cohort sampled during active COVID-19.

This clone appeared once. V is TRBV20-1 and J is TRBJ2-7; possibly TRBD2 for D (5 bases). The CDR3 is made up of 11 amino acids. CDR1 is DFQATT, CDR2 SNEGSKA, per germline (reference sequence). For the CDR3, the DNA is TGCAGCAAAATGGGAGTCTACGAGCAGTACTTC. Its translation: CSKMGVYEQYF.

The chain combines TRBV2 with TRBJ1-5; 9 bases fit TRBD1. V was pared by 6 bases and J by 2 bases, with 5 bases of the junction left unmatched. Germline V gene data show CDR1 as SNHLY and CDR2 as FYNNEI. The length of the CDR3 is 15 residues. The CDR3 here is CASSIQGAGNQPQHF. CDR3 DNA sequence: TGTGCCAGCAGCATACAGGGGGCGGGCAATCAGCCCCAGCATTTT.

Here the CDR3 reads CASMTGTGFNTEAFF. DNA for the CDR3: TGTGCCAGTATGACCGGGACAGGGTTTAACACTGAAGCTTTCTTT. V is TRBV19 and J is TRBJ1-1, with 9 nucleotides matching TRBD1. The length of the CDR3 is 15 residues. The germline V gene has CDR1 LNHDA and CDR2 SQIVND (reference sequence). J was trimmed by 2 bases and V by 7 bases; bases with no gene match: 8. Together with reference TRBV19 and TRBJ1-1, the CDR3 gives the full variable domain: DGGITQSPKYLFRKEGQNVTLSCEQNLNHDAMYWYRQDPGQGLRLIYYSQIVNDFQKGDIAEGYSVSREKKESFPLTVTSAQKNPTAFYLCASMTGTGFNTEAFFGQGTRLTVV.

The chain couples TRBV7-9 to TRBJ1-5; a possible D gene is TRBD1 (5 bases). This CDR3 region has 13 residues. The V gene lost 8 bases and the J gene lost 3 bases, with 11 bases spanning the gap. Germline CDR1 SEHNR, CDR2 FQNEAQ (reference sequence). The CDR3 DNA sequence: TGTGCCAGCGCCGACAGTCTCAATCAGCCCCAGCATTTT. The encoded protein is CASADSLNQPQHF. Supplemented by reference TRBV7-9 and TRBJ1-5, the full variable domain reads DTGVSQNPRHKITKRGQNVTFRCDPISEHNRLYWYRQTLGQGPEFLTYFQNEAQLEKSRLLSDRFSAERPKGSFSTLEIQRTEQGDSAMYLCASADSLNQPQHFGDGTRLSIL.

V usage is TRBV6-5 and J usage is TRBJ2-7, with D possibly being TRBD1 (6 bases). The V gene's germline CDR1 is MNHEY and CDR2 SVGAGI. V was shortened by 5 bases and J by 6 bases, with 14 bases between the two germline ends. The CDR3 is 13 amino acids. CDR3 sequence (DNA): TGTGCCAGCAGTCCAACGTACAGGGTCGAGCAGTACTTC. As protein: CASSPTYRVEQYF.

This sequence joins TRBV15 and TRBJ1-2; D call uncertain. This CDR3 is 14 amino acids long. V was cut by 4 bases and J by 4 bases, with 13 bases left in between. Germline loops: CDR1 LNHNV, CDR2 YYDKDF (reference sequence). CDR3 sequence: CATSTRGFGYGYTF. Here the CDR3 DNA reads TGTGCCACCAGCACCCGCGGATTTGGCTATGGCTACACCTTC.

The chain combines TRBV27 with TRBJ2-7, with D unresolved. Germline V gene lookup returns CDR1 MNHEY and CDR2 SMNVEV (reference sequence). V dropped 6 bases and J dropped 2 bases, with 20 bases sitting between them. This CDR3 contains 16 residues. Written as DNA, the CDR3 is TGTGCCAGCAGCGGGTTAGTCGCCCAATCCCCCTACGAGCAGTACTTC. Translation gives CASSGLVAQSPYEQYF.

V is TRBV2 and J is TRBJ1-2; D not resolved. V lost 3 bases and J 8 bases, leaving 10 bases between the germline ends. This CDR3 is 12 amino acids long. Germline loops: CDR1 SNHLY, CDR2 FYNNEI. The CDR3: CASSDSGRGYTF. The CDR3 region has the DNA TGTGCCAGCAGTGATTCCGGGAGGGGCTACACCTTC. Full variable domain (remainder filled in from reference TRBV2 and TRBJ1-2): EPEVTQTPSHQVTQMGQEVILRCVPISNHLYFYWYRQILGQKVEFLVSFYNNEISEKSEIFDDQFSVERPDGSNFTLKIRSTKLEDSAMYFCASSDSGRGYTFGSGTRLTVV.

The CDR3 sequence: CASSQGTQETQYF. In DNA form, the CDR3 reads TGTGCCAGCAGCCAAGGGACACAAGAGACCCAGTACTTC. The chain uses TRBV3-1 (or the pseudogene TRBV3-2) and TRBJ2-5; D may be TRBD1 (5 bases). CDR3 length equals 13 residues. Trimming removed 1 base at V and 2 bases at J, with 5 bases between. CDR1 is LGHDT and CDR2 is YNNKEL in the germline V gene (reference sequence).

The chain recombines TRBV10-2 with TRBJ2-5; unclear D gene. CDR3 length equals 13 residues. V lost 6 bases to trimming and J lost 2 bases, with 10 bases between them. Germline V CDR1 and CDR2: WSHSY, SAAADI. The DNA of the CDR3 is TGCGCCAGCAGGGCAAATAATCAAGAGACCCAGTACTTC. Translated, it gives CASRANNQETQYF.

The chain joins TRBV11-3 to TRBJ2-2; 8 positions agree with TRBD1. The CDR3 consists of 16 residues. Germline CDR1 reads SGHNT; CDR2 reads YENEEA. The V and J ends lost 3 bases and 6 bases, in that order; junction bases with no gene match: 9. Here the CDR3 DNA reads TGTGCCAGCAGCTTCCACGGGACAGGAGGATCCGGGGAGCTGTTTTTT. Protein sequence: CASSFHGTGGSGELFF.

The chain employs TRBV7-9 and TRBJ1-2; no clear D gene. V was trimmed by 3 bases and J by 0 bases, leaving 8 bases between them. The CDR3 consists of 14 residues. Germline values: CDR1 SEHNR, CDR2 FQNEAQ (reference sequence). The CDR3: CASSLNSPNYGYTF. Here the CDR3 DNA reads TGTGCCAGCAGCTTGAACAGCCCTAACTATGGCTACACCTTC. Full variable domain (remainder filled in from reference TRBV7-9 and TRBJ1-2): DTGVSQNPRHKITKRGQNVTFRCDPISEHNRLYWYRQTLGQGPEFLTYFQNEAQLEKSRLLSDRFSAERPKGSFSTLEIQRTEQGDSAMYLCASSLNSPNYGYTFGSGTRLTVV.

This chain joins TRBV7-9 and TRBJ2-1, with 12 positions matching TRBD2. The CDR3 consists of 16 residues. J lost 8 bases, V lost 1 base, and 6 bases had no gene match. Germline V gene lookup returns CDR1 SEHNR and CDR2 FQNEAQ (reference sequence). The CDR3 protein is CASSLGLAGASDEQFF. The CDR3 DNA is TGTGCCAGCAGCTTAGGACTAGCGGGAGCAAGTGATGAGCAGTTCTTC.

J is TRBJ2-7 and V is TRBV10-2; a possible D gene is TRBD2 (5 bases). Germline assignment: CDR1 WSHSY and CDR2 SAAADI. V was clipped by 3 bases and J by 0 bases, with 12 bases between them. The CDR3 contains 15 residues. DNA for the CDR3: TGCGCCAGCAGTGAAGGGCTAGCAGACTCCTACGAGCAGTACTTC. This encodes CASSEGLADSYEQYF.

The V call is TRBV25-1, the J call TRBJ1-6; 8 bases are a match to TRBD1. With 1 base clipped from V and 11 bases from J, the junction kept 4 bases outside the gene matches. The germline V gene encodes CDR1 MGHDK and CDR2 SYGVNS. The CDR3 sequence is 14 residues long. In DNA, the CDR3 is TGTGCCAGCAGTGAATCCCTGACAGGGGCACCCCTCCACTTT. This sequence encodes CASSESLTGAPLHF.

The chain combines TRBV5-4 with TRBJ2-1, with 8 positions matching TRBD2. Looked up from germline, CDR1 is SGHNT and CDR2 is YYREEE (reference sequence). The CDR3 is 13 residues long. V trimming: 4 bases; J trimming: 6 bases; junction bases outside the gene matches: 3. The CDR3 spells CASSPGTSNEQFF. DNA of the CDR3: TGTGCCAGCAGCCCGGGGACTAGCAATGAGCAGTTCTTC.

The V call is TRBV18, the J call TRBJ2-3, with 8 nucleotides matching TRBD2. V lost 4 bases and J lost 1; bases outside the gene matches: 4. The CDR3 length is 15 residues. Germline assignment: CDR1 KGHSH and CDR2 LQKENI. CDR3 loop: CASSLTSVGTDTQYF. Written as DNA, the CDR3 is TGTGCCAGCTCACTGACTAGCGTGGGCACAGATACGCAGTATTTT.

This clone was observed once. This CDR3 reads CASSKSGNTEAFF. The CDR3 nucleotides read TGTGCCAGTAGTAAATCGGGGAACACTGAAGCTTTCTTT. This rearrangement joins TRBV19 to TRBJ1-1; D ambiguous. The CDR3 runs to 13 residues. Per germline, CDR1 LNHDA and CDR2 SQIVND (reference sequence). V was trimmed by 4 bases and J by 1 base, leaving 7 bases between them.

The chain combines TRBV23-1 with TRBJ2-1; 9 positions agree with TRBD2. TRBV23-1 qualifies as an ORF whose function is uncertain. V dropped 0 bases and J dropped 4; count of bases not matched to a gene: 16. The CDR3 contains 20 residues. The CDR3 nucleotides are TGCGCCAGCAGTCAATCTCGGGACAGCCTAGCGGGACAACGTTACAATGAGCAGTTCTTC. Amino acid sequence: CASSQSRDSLAGQRYNEQFF.

The V gene is TRBV18, the J gene TRBJ2-2, with D perhaps matching TRBD1 (5 bases). This CDR3 comprises 15 residues. Germline V gives CDR1 KGHSH, CDR2 LQKENI. V lost 4 bases and J 3 bases, leaving 12 bases between the germline ends. CDR3 in DNA: TGTGCCAGCTCACAGGACACACGGGACACCGGGGAGCTGTTTTTT. It specifies CASSQDTRDTGELFF.

The rearrangement uses TRBV15 and TRBJ2-5, with 11 bases lining up with TRBD1. V shed 1 base, J shed 4 bases, and the junction held 2 bases outside the gene matches. The CDR3 has 15 residues. CDR1 LNHNV and CDR2 YYDKDF come from the germline V gene (reference sequence). The DNA for the CDR3 is TGTGCCACCAGCAGAGGCGGGACAGGGGGAGAGACCCAGTACTTC. Translation gives CATSRGGTGGETQYF.

This chain links TRBV28 with TRBJ1-2; 8 nucleotides agree with TRBD1. Germline CDR1 reads MDHEN; CDR2 reads SYDVKM. After removal of 5 bases from V and 5 bases from J, the junction contained 7 bases not matched to a gene. CDR3 length equals 14 residues. The DNA of the CDR3 is TGTGCCAGCAGTCGGTTCGACAGGGGTTATGGCTACACCTTC. Translating it yields CASSRFDRGYGYTF.

This chain links TRBV3-1 (or the pseudogene TRBV3-2) with TRBJ1-5; D is undetermined. The germline CDR1 and CDR2 sequences are LGHDT and YNNKEL (reference sequence). V was trimmed by 1 base and J by 0 bases, leaving 4 bases between them. This CDR3 spans 14 amino acids. The CDR3 loop is CASSQARSNQPQHF. CDR3 DNA: TGTGCCAGCAGCCAAGCCCGTAGCAATCAGCCCCAGCATTTT.

This sequence joins TRBV7-2 and TRBJ1-2; D unclear. The CDR3 contains 14 residues. Looked up from germline, CDR1 is SGHTA and CDR2 is FQGNSA. Between the trimmed V and J ends, which lost 2 bases and 4 bases, there was a span of 11 bases. The CDR3 region is CASSLYNSLYGYTF. The CDR3 nucleotides read TGTGCCAGCAGCTTATATAACAGCCTCTATGGCTACACCTTC.

The chain combines TRBV7-2 with TRBJ2-5; 13 bases are shared with TRBD2. Per germline, CDR1 SGHTA and CDR2 FQGNSA. The CDR3 covers 17 residues. After removal of 3 bases from V and 5 bases from J, the junction contained 9 bases not matched to a gene. CDR3 in DNA: TGTGCCAGCAGCTTTGGGACTAGCGGGATCCTAATGGAGACCCAGTACTTC. This encodes CASSFGTSGILMETQYF.

In this sample, this clone turned up once. The J gene is TRBJ2-4, the V gene TRBV6-2 or TRBV6-3, with TRBD2 identical over 9 bases. Germline assignment: CDR1 MNHEY and CDR2 SVGEGT. The J segment lost 5 bases and the V segment lost 1 base, leaving 0 bases of the junction unmatched. This CDR3 contains 14 residues. The CDR3 sequence is CASSYLAGENIQYF. DNA for the CDR3: TGTGCCAGCAGTTACTTAGCGGGAGAAAACATTCAGTACTTC.

V usage is TRBV15 and J usage is TRBJ1-4, with a possible D match to TRBD1 (6 bases). Germline V gives CDR1 LNHNV, CDR2 YYDKDF (reference sequence). V lost 3 bases and J 7 bases, leaving 18 bases between the germline ends. The CDR3 has 16 amino acids. In nucleotides, the CDR3 is TGTGCCACCAGCAGGGCCCACCGGACAGAAACTGAAAAACTGTTTTTT. Amino acid sequence: CATSRAHRTETEKLFF.

This sequence joins TRBV7-2 and TRBJ2-1; possible D gene TRBD2, 6 bases. V was clipped by 3 bases and J by 6 bases, with 12 bases between them. CDR1 and CDR2 (germline): SGHTA, FQGNSA. The CDR3 sequence is 14 residues long. CDR3 amino acids: CASSLKVGGNEQFF. The CDR3 DNA sequence: TGTGCCAGCAGCTTGAAGGTGGGAGGCAATGAGCAGTTCTTC.

The V call is TRBV19, the J call TRBJ2-7; 9 bases are a match to TRBD2. Trimming removed 4 bases from V and 1 base from J; junction bases left unmatched: 8. The CDR3 is made up of 16 amino acids. Germline V lookup: CDR1 LNHDA, CDR2 SQIVND (reference sequence). The DNA of the CDR3 is TGTGCCAGTAGTACCACCCACAGCGGGAGGTCCTACGAGCAGTACTTC. It is translated as CASSTTHSGRSYEQYF.

This chain joins TRBV28 and TRBJ2-1; D unclear. Germline values: CDR1 MDHEN, CDR2 SYDVKM. V was trimmed by 3 bases and J by 0 bases, leaving 9 bases between them. The length of the CDR3 is 15 residues. CDR3 protein: CASSFLQFSYNEQFF. CDR3 nucleotides: TGTGCCAGCAGTTTTTTACAGTTCTCCTACAATGAGCAGTTCTTC.

This chain links TRBV6-5 with TRBJ2-1, with TRBD2 matching 10 bases. V dropped 7 bases and J dropped 7; count of bases not matched to a gene: 4. CDR3 length: 13 amino acids. Germline-derived CDR1 and CDR2 are MNHEY and SVGAGI. CDR3 in amino acids: CASKAGGGNEQFF. DNA of the CDR3: TGTGCCAGCAAAGCGGGAGGGGGGAATGAGCAGTTCTTC.

This clone has a handful of counts. This rearrangement joins TRBV11-2 to TRBJ1-2; D remains ambiguous. CDR1 is SGHAT and CDR2 is FQNNGV in the germline V gene. V was trimmed by 6 bases and J by 5 bases, leaving 16 bases between them. CDR3 length: 14 amino acids. The CDR3 here is CASSSVRGPYGYTF. The CDR3 nucleotides are TGTGCCAGCAGTTCTGTTCGGGGTCCTTATGGCTACACCTTC.